This entry lists 5 T cell receptor beta chains sequenced from one sample in a study of blood T cell repertoires in COVID-19. Sequenced by immunoSEQ multiplex PCR; TCRdb stores in-frame clones only, minus some. In the table there are approximately 300,000 clones, approximately 85% of which are singletons. The sequenced sample consisted of PBMCs or T cells enriched from blood (not recorded which). These receptors came from a woman between 25 and 40 years old who had recovered from COVID-19.

V gene TRBV28 combines with J gene TRBJ1-5; D gene ambiguous. This CDR3 region has 15 residues. Germline CDR1 and CDR2: MDHEN and SYDVKM. V was pared by 3 bases and J by 0 bases, with 9 bases between. CDR3 nucleotides: TGTGCCAGCAGTTTTTATTCCTATAGCAATCAGCCCCAGCATTTT. Translated, it gives CASSFYSYSNQPQHF.

The chain couples TRBV13 to TRBJ1-1; TRBD1 matches at 9 bases. Germline V gene sequence: CDR1 PRHDT, CDR2 FYEKMQ (reference sequence). Losses at the gene ends were 2 bases for V and 4 bases for J; bases not matched to a gene: 8. CDR3 length equals 16 residues. The CDR3 sequence is CASSLMPTGGGTEAFF. DNA for the CDR3: TGTGCCAGCAGCTTAATGCCGACAGGGGGGGGCACTGAAGCTTTCTTT.

For the CDR3, the DNA is TGTGCCAGCAGTGAGGACGGGCGGGGGGAAAAACTGTTTTTT. Amino acid sequence: CASSEDGRGEKLFF. The chain is built from TRBV27 and TRBJ1-4, with D perhaps TRBD1 (5 bases). Trimming shortened V by 5 bases and J by 8 bases, and 15 bases separated the two germline ends. The CDR3 is made up of 14 amino acids. The germline V gene encodes CDR1 MNHEY and CDR2 SMNVEV (reference sequence).

CDR3 DNA sequence: TGTGCCAGCAGCTACCGGGACTACAATCAGCCCCAGCATTTT. Amino acids: CASSYRDYNQPQHF. The rearrangement links TRBV4-2 to TRBJ1-5; TRBD1 might be the D (5 bases). Germline V gives CDR1 LGHNA, CDR2 YNFKEQ. This CDR3 comprises 14 residues. The ends were cut back, 5 bases at V and 3 bases at J, with 11 bases in the middle.

This chain joins TRBV5-1 and TRBJ2-5; the D gene is possibly TRBD2 (6 bases). The ends were cut back, 2 bases at V and 0 bases at J, with 14 bases in the middle. This CDR3 is built from 16 residues. CDR1 is SGHRS, CDR2 YFSETQ, per germline. The CDR3 DNA reads TGCGCCAGCAGCTTCGCTGGTCGGGAGTACCAAGAGACCCAGTACTTC. This translates into CASSFAGREYQETQYF.